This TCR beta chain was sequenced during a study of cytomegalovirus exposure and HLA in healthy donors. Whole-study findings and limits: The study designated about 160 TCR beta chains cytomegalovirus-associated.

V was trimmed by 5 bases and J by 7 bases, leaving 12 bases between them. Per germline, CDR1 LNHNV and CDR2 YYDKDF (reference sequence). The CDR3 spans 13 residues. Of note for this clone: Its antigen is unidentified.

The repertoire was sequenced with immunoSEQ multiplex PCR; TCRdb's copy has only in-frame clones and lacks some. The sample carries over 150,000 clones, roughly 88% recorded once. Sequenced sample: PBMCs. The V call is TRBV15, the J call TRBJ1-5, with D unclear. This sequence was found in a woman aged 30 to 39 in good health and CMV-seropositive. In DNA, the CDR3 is TGTGCCACCAGCGGGGTGAGGGAGCAGCCCCAGCATTTT. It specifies CATSGVREQPQHF.